This T cell receptor beta chain was retrieved from a study of T cell repertoires in cytomegalovirus infection. MiXCR, run by TCRdb on the reads, gives a single entry per CDR3 protein. The data show about 700,000 distinct CDR3 sequences, about 30% seen once. This clonotype was counted many times. No antigen is known for it. The V gene's germline CDR1 is SGHTA and CDR2 FQGNSA. The CDR3 sequence is 14 residues long. Trimming took off 5 bases at V and 1 base at J, with 9 bases between the two ends. The gene calls are TRBV7-2 and TRBJ2-1; D unclear. The sample in question was cultured PBMCs, obtained from culture after CMV antigen stimulation. The sequence was obtained from a human donor in good health (CMV status not recorded). Some clones in this sample may be carry-over from other donors' samples. CDR3 coding DNA: TGTGCCAGCAGCCCCGGTGGGTCCTACAATGAGCAGTTCTTC. This gives the protein CASSPGGSYNEQFF.